Following are 3 T cell receptor beta chains from one sample sequenced in a study of T cells after yellow fever vaccination. TCRdb independently ran MiXCR on the 5' RACE reads; one entry per CDR3 protein. The repertoire includes more than 45,000 distinct CDR3 sequences, around 6.2% of them detected once, and roughly a third sits in the top ten. Sequencing used PBMCs, either bulk or a sorted T-cell subset (CD4+, CD8+, memory, or dextramer-sorted; not recorded which), obtained on the day of the yellow fever booster vaccination. Receptors originate from a man aged 18 to 35 who received the YFV17D yellow fever vaccine.

This clonotype was counted many times. The chain recombines TRBV5-1 with TRBJ1-4; D is uncertain. Germline assignment: CDR1 SGHRS and CDR2 YFSETQ. This CDR3 is built from 12 residues. V lost 4 bases and J 7 bases, leaving 8 bases between the germline ends. Here the CDR3 reads CASSGDSEKLFF. The CDR3 DNA reads TGCGCCAGCAGCGGTGACTCTGAAAAACTGTTTTTT.

This clonotype occurred many times. This chain connects TRBV13 to TRBJ2-5, with TRBD2 matching 8 bases. CDR3 size: 17 residues. Germline V gives CDR1 PRHDT, CDR2 FYEKMQ (reference sequence). The trim removed 6 bases at V and 2 bases at J, leaving 14 bases unmatched. The CDR3 region has the DNA TGTGCCAGCAGTGGGCGGGGGGCTGGCCCAGGACAAGAGACCCAGTACTTC. Its translation is CASSGRGAGPGQETQYF.

Concerning this clonotype: With a much larger clone just one base away, this may be a read error. This chain uses TRBV27 with TRBJ2-3; D could derive from TRBD1 or TRBD2 (5 bases each). CDR1 and CDR2 from the germline V gene are MNHEY and SMNVEV (reference sequence). This CDR3 is 17 amino acids long. CDR3 loop: CASSPGANDKLTDTEYF. CDR3 in DNA: TGTGCCAGCAGTCCCGGGGCAAACGACAAACTCACAGATACGGAGTATTTT.